This paragraph reports one T cell receptor beta chain. Germline CDR1 and CDR2: LNHDA and SQIVND (reference sequence). The CDR3 consists of 16 residues. V shed 5 bases and J 5 bases; nucleotides not matched to a gene: 12. This record belongs to a study of cytotoxic CD8 clonotypes in ibrutinib-treated CLL. Across the study: Per sample, productive templates averaged 255,043 and productive rearrangements averaged 94,082.

Some clones are missing from TCRdb's copy, which holds only in-frame ones; the method was immunoSEQ multiplex PCR. This sample has 30,000 to 40,000 clones, with about two thirds found just once. This chain links TRBV19 with TRBJ2-3, with TRBD2 identical over 8 bases. Sequenced here: PBMCs, sampled at disease progression, from a patient treated with ibrutinib. The receptor comes from a human donor with chronic lymphocytic leukemia. In DNA, the CDR3 is TGTGCCAGTAGTCCGGGACTAGGCGTCTGGGGAGATACGCAGTATTTT. It yields the protein CASSPGLGVWGDTQYF.